This T cell receptor beta chain was sequenced in a study of blood T cell repertoires in COVID-19. For the study at large: COVID-19 samples from acute and convalescent phases originated in the United States, Italy and Spain.

Assay: immunoSEQ multiplex PCR; the TCRdb copy retains only in-frame clones and omits some. The table has 150,000 to 200,000 clones, around four fifths seen once. The TCR comes from a woman aged 45-65 years who had recovered from COVID-19. The sequenced sample was PBMCs or T cells enriched from blood (not recorded which).

CDR3: CASSLLGDRDADTQYF. The CDR3, as DNA: TGTGCCAGCAGTTTATTGGGGGACAGGGATGCAGATACGCAGTATTTT. V usage is TRBV27 and J usage is TRBJ2-3; 9 bases are a match to TRBD1. With V trimmed by 1 base and J by 4 bases, 6 bases remained unmatched. This CDR3 is built from 16 residues. Germline CDR1 MNHEY, CDR2 SMNVEV (reference sequence).